A single sample is the source of the 16 T cell receptor beta chains below, sequenced in a study of T-cell reconstitution after alpha-beta-depleted transplantation in children. TCRbeta library construction was performed incorporating unique molecular identifiers. TCRdb independently ran MiXCR on the PCR reads; one entry per CDR3 protein. Of approximately 210,000 distinct CDR3 sequences listed, roughly 18% were seen once; the top ten hold around 44%. The sample consisted of PBMCs, mostly from graft donor cells, taken 360 days after TCRalphabeta/CD19-depleted stem cell transplant. All receptors come from a male patient aged 2-15 years who had a stem cell transplant for acute lymphoblastic leukemia, so the T cells may come from the graft donor.

The chain links TRBV28 to TRBJ2-2; D unclear. The CDR3 covers 12 residues. Germline CDR1 MDHEN, CDR2 SYDVKM. The ends were cut back, 7 bases at V and 6 bases at J, with 9 bases in the middle. CDR3 amino acids: CASISPPGELFF. CDR3 sequence (DNA): TGTGCCAGCATATCACCTCCCGGGGAGCTGTTTTTT.

This clonotype showed up many times. V gene TRBV7-9 combines with J gene TRBJ1-1, with a weak D call TRBD1 (5 bases). Germline-derived CDR1 and CDR2 are SEHNR and FQNEAQ (reference sequence). The V and J ends lost 6 bases and 5 bases respectively, with 7 bases between them. This CDR3 region has 11 residues. The CDR3 region is CASRGTTEAFF. In DNA form, the CDR3 reads TGTGCCAGCAGGGGGACGACTGAAGCTTTCTTT. Drawing the rest from reference TRBV7-9 and TRBJ1-1, the complete variable domain is DTGVSQNPRHKITKRGQNVTFRCDPISEHNRLYWYRQTLGQGPEFLTYFQNEAQLEKSRLLSDRFSAERPKGSFSTLEIQRTEQGDSAMYLCASRGTTEAFFGQGTRLTVV.

This chain joins TRBV20-1 and TRBJ2-3; 7 nucleotides align to TRBD2. Trimming removed 0 bases from V and 2 bases from J; junction bases left unmatched: 8. The CDR3 extends over 16 amino acids. Per germline, CDR1 DFQATT and CDR2 SNEGSKA (reference sequence). As DNA, the CDR3 is TGCAGTGCTAGAGATTCGAGCGGGAAATACACAGATACGCAGTATTTT. Protein: CSARDSSGKYTDTQYF.

The V gene is TRBV3-1, the J gene TRBJ2-5, with D perhaps TRBD1 or TRBD2 (5 bases each). The CDR3 consists of 14 residues. The V end was cut by 0 bases, the J end by 8 bases, with 13 bases between. The germline gives CDR1 LGHDT, CDR2 YNNKEL (reference sequence). The CDR3 region has the DNA TGTGCCAGCAGCCAAGACCTAGGGACGGACACCCAGTACTTC. It is translated as CASSQDLGTDTQYF.

The sample holds a few counts of this clonotype. The junction shows a germline mismatch at one end, possibly a read error. The chain joins TRBV7-7 to TRBJ2-5; D is tentatively TRBD1 or TRBD2 (5 bases each). CDR1 SSHAT and CDR2 FNYEAQ come from the germline V gene (reference sequence). The CDR3 spans 13 residues. The CDR3 DNA reads TGTGCTAGCACCCTTGGGGGACAAGAGACCCAGTACTTC. It encodes CASTLGGQETQYF.

This rearrangement joins TRBV18 to TRBJ1-4; D remains unclear. Trimming removed 3 bases from V and 1 base from J, with 9 bases in between. This CDR3 spans 15 amino acids. Per the germline V gene, CDR1 is KGHSH and CDR2 is LQKENI. The CDR3 nucleotides read TGTGCCAGCTCACCCAACAGAGAAACTAATGAAAAACTGTTTTTT. Translating gives CASSPNRETNEKLFF.

This clonotype was counted a single time. The chain joins TRBV12-3 or TRBV12-4 to TRBJ2-7; maybe TRBD1 (5 bases). The ends were cut back, 2 bases at V and 7 bases at J, with 15 bases in the middle. The CDR3 is 14 amino acids. CDR3 amino acids: CASSLRQFGLEQYF. CDR3 sequence (DNA): TGTGCCAGCAGTTTAAGACAGTTTGGTCTTGAGCAGTACTTC.

This clonotype was detected only a few times. The CDR3 loop is CASSLWPTGNQETQYF. CDR3 nucleotide sequence: TGTGCCAGCAGCTTATGGCCTACAGGGAACCAAGAGACCCAGTACTTC. The chain carries TRBV7-9 and TRBJ2-5, with D maybe TRBD1 (6 bases). Trimming pared 2 bases from V and 0 bases from J, leaving 13 bases between. The CDR3 runs to 16 residues. In germline, CDR1 is SEHNR, CDR2 FQNEAQ (reference sequence).

The V call is TRBV20-1, the J call TRBJ2-5; 10 nucleotides line up with TRBD1. The CDR3 runs 13 residues. Germline V gives CDR1 DFQATT, CDR2 SNEGSKA (reference sequence). V lost 3 bases to trimming and J lost 5 bases; unmatched junction nucleotides: 3. The DNA of the CDR3 is TGCAGTGCTAGTGGACAGGGGGGCGAGACCCAGTACTTC. This gives the protein CSASGQGGETQYF.

In its sample, this clonotype was seen many times. This chain connects TRBV7-8 to TRBJ2-1; 15 bases align to TRBD2. Germline V gene lookup returns CDR1 SGHVS and CDR2 FQNEAQ. CDR3 length: 18 amino acids. V was clipped by 3 bases and J by 6 bases; unmatched bases: 9. The CDR3 region is CASSFPRGLAGGANEQFF. In nucleotides, the CDR3 is TGTGCCAGCAGCTTCCCCCGGGGACTAGCGGGAGGTGCCAATGAGCAGTTCTTC.

This clonotype was seen more than once but under ten times. The V gene is TRBV12-3 or TRBV12-4, the J gene TRBJ2-1, with 12 bases lining up with TRBD2. This CDR3 comprises 14 residues. V dropped 6 bases and J dropped 5; count of bases not matched to a gene: 2. CDR3 in amino acids: CASRPSGGDNEQFF. The CDR3 DNA sequence: TGTGCCAGCAGACCTAGCGGGGGGGACAATGAGCAGTTCTTC.

The table lists this clonotype with a few counts. The J gene is TRBJ2-5, the V gene TRBV11-2, with D maybe TRBD2 (5 bases). The germline V and J ends were trimmed by 5 bases and 2 bases, with 15 bases remaining between them. The CDR3 consists of 15 residues. From germline, CDR1 is SGHAT and CDR2 FQNNGV. This CDR3 reads CASSPPAEPQETQYF. The DNA of the CDR3 is TGTGCCAGCAGCCCGCCAGCGGAACCGCAAGAGACCCAGTACTTC.

This clonotype was picked up a small number of times. The CDR3 is CASLGSGMTDTQYF. The CDR3 bases are TGTGCCAGCTTGGGGTCCGGGATGACAGATACGCAGTATTTT. The rearrangement links TRBV5-6 to TRBJ2-3, with D possibly TRBD2 on 5 matching bases. Germline CDR1 SGHDT, CDR2 YYEEEE. The CDR3 consists of 14 residues. The V and J ends lost 7 bases and 3 bases respectively, with 15 bases between them.

This clonotype was seen many times. The J gene is TRBJ2-2, the V gene TRBV20-1, with 12 bases matching TRBD2. Germline CDR1 DFQATT, CDR2 SNEGSKA (reference sequence). V dropped 0 bases and J dropped 7; count of bases not matched to a gene: 6. There are 16 residues in the CDR3. This chain's CDR3 is CSARDPLAGGHGELFF. The CDR3 DNA reads TGCAGTGCTAGAGATCCCCTAGCGGGGGGGCACGGGGAGCTGTTTTTT.

The chain recombines TRBV2 with TRBJ2-5; a possible D gene is TRBD2 (6 bases). V was pared by 4 bases and J by 5 bases, with 11 bases between. The V gene's germline CDR1 is SNHLY and CDR2 FYNNEI. CDR3 length equals 13 residues. The CDR3: CASSGLGGETQYF. Here the CDR3 DNA reads TGTGCCAGCAGTGGACTAGGAGGGGAGACCCAGTACTTC.

This clonotype has a handful of counts. The J gene is TRBJ2-7, the V gene TRBV5-1; D is perhaps TRBD1 or TRBD2 (5 bases each). Germline CDR1 and CDR2: SGHRS and YFSETQ. The V end lost 4 bases, the J end lost 2 bases, and 16 bases lay between the germline ends. This CDR3 region has 15 residues. The CDR3 loop is CASSPGTVNPYEQYF. CDR3 nucleotide sequence: TGCGCCAGCAGCCCGGGGACCGTGAATCCCTACGAGCAGTACTTC.